This T cell receptor (beta chain) stems from a study of T-cell memory formation after mild COVID-19. Study details: TCR clusters mostly belonged to single donors.

In this sample, this clonotype turned up a few times. CDR3 length equals 15 residues. Between the trimmed V and J ends, which lost 3 bases and 7 bases, there was a span of 18 bases. Employing constant-segment primers, 5'RACE generated TCR alpha and TCR beta cDNA libraries bearing sample barcodes and UMIs. Each CDR3 protein is one row after TCRdb ran MiXCR on the 5' RACE reads. Of approximately 180,000 distinct CDR3 sequences in the sample, around 16% were seen once. Sequenced: PBMCs or a T cell subset sorted from them (not recorded which). This receptor was obtained from an adult woman who had mild COVID-19 (a few samples of this study predate the infection). Cell type and time point are not known. The gene calls are TRBV12-3 or TRBV12-4 and TRBJ1-2; D perhaps matches TRBD1 (6 bases). CDR3 residues: CASSFSLHRARGYTF. The CDR3 DNA follows: TGTGCCAGCAGTTTTAGTTTACACAGGGCCCGTGGCTACACCTTC.